This T cell receptor (beta chain) was recorded in a study of cytomegalovirus exposure and HLA in healthy donors. Study-level background: Assignment to the Caucasian-associated ancestry cluster applied to 75% to 85% of the approximately 400 genotyped donors. The study, taken as a whole, reports: Published work reported that the classifier diagnosed cytomegalovirus status with high specificity and sensitivity. Later, an analysis found that common viral pathogens appeared to be linked with several of the most significant clusters.

60 Vbeta and 13 Jbeta primers were used in PCR. Repertoires were generated with immunoSEQ multiplex PCR, while TCRdb's copy carries only in-frame clones and drops some. The data contain fewer than 200,000 clones, roughly 78% of them singletons. The ends lost 4 bases at V and 6 bases at J; junction bases unmatched: 8. CDR3 length: 16 amino acids. The germline gives CDR1 MDHEN, CDR2 SYDVKM. Each donor's status was that of a healthy bone marrow donor. With respect to this clone: Its matching antigen is unknown.

The rearrangement links TRBV28 to TRBJ2-2, with 10 positions matching TRBD2. Sequencing was done on a sample of PBMCs. This TCR was sampled from a middle-aged woman in good health and CMV-seronegative. Written as DNA, the CDR3 is TGTGCCAGCAGTTCCCCCGGACTAGCGGTTGCCGGGGAGCTGTTTTTT. Translated, it gives CASSSPGLAVAGELFF.